One and the same sample provided the 6 T cell receptor beta chains below, sequenced in a study of metastatic and nonmetastatic thyroid tumors. TCRdb re-called the PCR reads via MiXCR. The table shows 3,700 or so clones, with 30% to 35% occurring only once. Not a single patient had been given any form of treatment at any point before undergoing thyroid surgery. Sequencing was carried out using adjacent normal tissue. These receptors were collected from a male donor with papillary thyroid cancer or a benign thyroid nodule (not recorded which). Some clones in this sample may be carry-over from other donors' samples.

This chain joins TRBV6-1 and TRBJ1-5; no firm D call. CDR1 and CDR2 from the germline V gene are MNHNS and SASEGT. CDR3 size: 14 residues. The V end was cut by 6 bases, the J end by 4 bases, with 13 bases between. The CDR3 protein is CASRDTDRNQPQHF. The CDR3, as DNA: TGTGCCAGCAGAGACACGGACCGTAATCAGCCCCAGCATTTT.

By share, this clone counts as medium-sized. This clone may be a read error of a much larger clone one base away. V usage is TRBV6-4 and J usage is TRBJ2-2; D is ambiguous. The CDR3 has 13 amino acids. Trimming took 2 bases from V and 4 from J, leaving 5 bases between them. Per germline, CDR1 MRHNA and CDR2 SNTAGT. This CDR3 reads CASSDESTGELFF. In DNA form, the CDR3 reads TGTGCCAGCAGTGACGAGAGCACCGGGGAGCTGTTTTTT.

This chain uses TRBV11-2 with TRBJ1-1; D is uncertain. Germline V lookup: CDR1 SGHAT, CDR2 FQNNGV. The CDR3 sequence is 15 residues long. Trimming cost V 6 bases and J 0 bases, with 14 bases left between them. CDR3 residues: CASRWTGTMNTEAFF. The CDR3 region has the DNA TGTGCCAGCAGGTGGACGGGAACGATGAACACTGAAGCTTTCTTT. The entire variable domain, with the rest obtained from reference TRBV11-2 and TRBJ1-1, is as follows: EAGVAQSPRYKIIEKRQSVAFWCNPISGHATLYWYQQILGQGPKLLIQFQNNGVVDDSQLPKDRFSAERLKGVDSTLKIQPAKLEDSAVYLCASRWTGTMNTEAFFGQGTRLTVV.

The chain recombines TRBV28 with TRBJ2-7; D not certain. Between the trimmed V and J ends, which lost 7 bases and 3 bases, there was a span of 13 bases. This CDR3 region has 13 residues. Germline CDR1 and CDR2: MDHEN and SYDVKM. Here the CDR3 DNA reads TGTGCCAGCACAATCGTACACCTCTACGAGCAGTACTTC. It specifies CASTIVHLYEQYF.

This clone was seen only a few times. The V gene is TRBV27, the J gene TRBJ1-1, with D unresolved. This CDR3 region has 15 residues. Trimming removed 5 bases from V and 0 bases from J, with 13 bases in between. CDR1 and CDR2 (germline): MNHEY, SMNVEV (reference sequence). The CDR3 bases are TGTGCCAGCAGTCCCCGGAGAACCCTGAACACTGAAGCTTTCTTT. This codes for CASSPRRTLNTEAFF.

This chain connects TRBV7-2 to TRBJ1-4, with a weak D call TRBD1 (5 bases). This CDR3 contains 15 residues. Germline CDR1 and CDR2: SGHTA and FQGNSA. V was pared by 1 base and J by 6 bases, with 12 bases between. This CDR3 is CASSLVVGDDEKLFF. The CDR3, as DNA: TGTGCCAGCAGCTTAGTTGTGGGGGATGATGAAAAACTGTTTTTT.